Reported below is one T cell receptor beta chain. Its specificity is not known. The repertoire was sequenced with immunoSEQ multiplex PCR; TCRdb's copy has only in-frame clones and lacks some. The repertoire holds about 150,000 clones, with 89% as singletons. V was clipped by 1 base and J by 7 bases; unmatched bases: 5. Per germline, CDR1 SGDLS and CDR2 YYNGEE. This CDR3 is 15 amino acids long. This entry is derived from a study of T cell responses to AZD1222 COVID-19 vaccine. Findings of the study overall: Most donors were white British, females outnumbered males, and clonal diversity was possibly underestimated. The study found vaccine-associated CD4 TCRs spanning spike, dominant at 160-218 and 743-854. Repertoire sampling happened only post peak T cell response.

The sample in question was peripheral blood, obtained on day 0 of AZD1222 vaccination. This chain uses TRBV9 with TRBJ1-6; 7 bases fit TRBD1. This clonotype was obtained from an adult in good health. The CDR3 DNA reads TGTGCCAGCAGCGTACTAGGGACAGAGAATTCACCCCTCCACTTT. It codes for CASSVLGTENSPLHF.